Listed below are T cell receptor beta chains from one sample, sequenced in a study of blood T cells in healthy people across ages. TCRdb reprocessed the 5' RACE reads with MiXCR, giving one entry per CDR3 protein. The table has 600,000 to 900,000 distinct CDR3 sequences, 20% to 30% seen once; the top ten hold 3%. A further study also used this sample, focusing on T cells of mothers and their children.

The sample comprised blood. These receptor sequences come from a boy between 5 and 17 years old in good health. The CDR3 runs from the conserved cysteine through the conserved F or W. A D gene is named only where the DNA matches it firmly. The size field is filled for only some rows; it gives once, few, many or a size class.

v_gene,len,abundance,j_gene,d_gene,CDR3nt,CDR3aa
TRBV5-1,14,few,TRBJ1-4,.,TGCGCCAGCAGCTTTGAATCAACCAATGAAAAACTGTTTTTT,CASSFESTNEKLFF
TRBV28,12,.,TRBJ2-7,.,TGTGCCGGTTCGGCGGGCTCCTACGAGCAGTACTTC,CAGSAGSYEQYF
TRBV29-1,15,few,TRBJ1-2,.,TGCAGCGTTGAAGTTGAGGGACCGTTGTCCTATGGCTACACCTTC,CSVEVEGPLSYGYTF
TRBV5-1,14,few,TRBJ2-7,.,TGCGCCATACCAGTACCCCTCGCGGGCTACGAGCAGTACTTC,CAIPVPLAGYEQYF
TRBV12-3/TRBV12-4,12,few,TRBJ2-5,.,TGTGCCAGTAGTCCCCCGGGGACGACCCAGTACTTC,CASSPPGTTQYF
TRBV6-1,15,.,TRBJ2-5,TRBD1,TGTGCCAGCAGTGCGGGACAGGGGGATCTAGAGACCCAGTACTTC,CASSAGQGDLETQYF
TRBV27,16,few,TRBJ2-7,TRBD2,TGTGCCAGCAGTGTACTAACTAGCGGGGGTCCCTACGAGCAGTACTTC,CASSVLTSGGPYEQYF
TRBV20-1,16,few,TRBJ2-3,.,TGCAGTGCTCCGGGTCGGAGGGAGTACATAACAGATACGCAGTATTTT,CSAPGRREYITDTQYF
TRBV7-2,16,.,TRBJ2-1,.,TGTGCCAGCAGCCCCCGTAGAGCGGGCCTATACAATGAGCAGTTCTTC,CASSPRRAGLYNEQFF
TRBV20-1,13,few,TRBJ2-3,TRBD1,TGCAGTGCTAGGGGACAGGGGACAGATACGCAGTATTTT,CSARGQGTDTQYF
TRBV3-1,17,.,TRBJ2-1,.,TGTGCCAGCAGCCATACTACCGCGGGAAAGGTCGACAATGAGCAGTTCTTC,CASSHTTAGKVDNEQFF
TRBV6-1,13,few,TRBJ1-4,.,TGTGCCAGCCGGCGGCAGGGTGACGAAAAACTGTTTTTT,CASRRQGDEKLFF
TRBV28,12,many,TRBJ2-4,TRBD2,TGTGCCAGCAGTTCCGGACTAGTCAGCGCGTACTTC,CASSSGLVSAYF
TRBV20-1,14,.,TRBJ2-7,.,TGCAGTGCTAGAGAGATCCAGGGAGGCCGCGAGCAGTACTTC,CSAREIQGGREQYF
TRBV3-1,15,few,TRBJ1-2,.,TGTGCCAGCAGCCAAGGGCAGGGTTCCGACTATGGCTACACCTTC,CASSQGQGSDYGYTF
TRBV5-1,16,.,TRBJ1-2,.,TGCGCCAGCAGCTTGTTAATTGGAGCCAGAAACTATGGCTACACCTTC,CASSLLIGARNYGYTF
TRBV3-1,16,many,TRBJ2-5,TRBD2,TGTGCCAGCAGACCCCCCCTGGCTAGCGGCGAAGAGACCCAGTACTTC,CASRPPLASGEETQYF
TRBV9,15,many,TRBJ2-3,TRBD2,TGTGCCAGCAGCCCCGGGACTAGCGGCACAGATACGCAGTATTTT,CASSPGTSGTDTQYF
TRBV5-1,15,.,TRBJ2-2,TRBD1,TGCGCCAGCAGCTTGGCGGGACAGGGTGGCGGGGAGCTGTTTTTT,CASSLAGQGGGELFF
TRBV2,16,.,TRBJ2-3,TRBD2,TGTGCCAGCAGGGGCCTAGCGGGGGGGGCCTGGGATACGCAGTATTTT,CASRGLAGGAWDTQYF
TRBV12-3/TRBV12-4,14,few,TRBJ2-2,TRBD1,TGTGCCACCTTTCGGACAGGGGGCTTCGGGGAGCTGTTTTTT,CATFRTGGFGELFF
TRBV29-1,14,.,TRBJ2-5,.,TGCAGCGTTGAGGAGCGTGGGTACCAAGAGACCCAGTACTTC,CSVEERGYQETQYF
TRBV28,14,.,TRBJ2-5,.,TGTGCCAGCAGCTCCTCGACAGGCGGGGAGACCCAGTACTTC,CASSSSTGGETQYF
TRBV28,12,few,TRBJ2-1,.,TGTGTTACCCGGGGCGGCCACGAAACGCAGTTCTTC,CVTRGGHETQFF
TRBV6-5,14,few,TRBJ2-4,TRBD2,TGTGCCAGCAGTTACGCAGGGAGGGTAAACATTCAGTACTTC,CASSYAGRVNIQYF
TRBV9,14,.,TRBJ1-4,.,TGTGCCAGCAGCGTAGCAGCAACTAATGAAAAACTGTTTTTT,CASSVAATNEKLFF
TRBV5-6,12,.,TRBJ1-6,.,TGTGCCAGCAGCCAGAATAATTCACCCCTCCACTTT,CASSQNNSPLHF
TRBV5-1,17,.,TRBJ2-4,TRBD1,TGCGCCAGCAGCAGAGTCCCTGGGGGACAGGGGAAAAACATTCAGTACTTC,CASSRVPGGQGKNIQYF
TRBV7-2,18,.,TRBJ1-2,TRBD1,TGTGCCAGCAGCCCCAACAGGGGAATCCATAGTCTAAACTATGGCTACACCTTC,CASSPNRGIHSLNYGYTF
TRBV14,17,.,TRBJ2-4,.,TGTGCCAGCAGCCAAGATCTCCTGCGGGACCGAGCAAACATTCAGTACTTC,CASSQDLLRDRANIQYF
TRBV16,14,many,TRBJ1-4,.,TGTGCCAGCAGCCTGGGGGTCACTAATGAAAAACTGTTTTTT,CASSLGVTNEKLFF
TRBV5-1,15,.,TRBJ2-5,.,TGCGCCAGCAGCTTGGTGACGGGGCCGGGGGAGACCCAGTACTTC,CASSLVTGPGETQYF
TRBV9,16,.,TRBJ1-2,TRBD1,TGTGCCAGCAGCGTAGAGTGGACAGGTGGGGGTATCGGCTACACCTTC,CASSVEWTGGGIGYTF
TRBV2,17,many,TRBJ2-5,TRBD1,TGTGCCAGCAGTGAAGCGCCTCAGACAGGGGGCCAAGAGACCCAGTACTTC,CASSEAPQTGGQETQYF
TRBV27,14,few,TRBJ1-2,TRBD1,TGTGCCAGCGGATCAGACAGGGCCTCGCTTGGCTACACCTTC,CASGSDRASLGYTF
TRBV29-1,10,few,TRBJ1-1,.,TGCAGCGTTTATAACACTGAAGCTTTCTTT,CSVYNTEAFF
TRBV18,17,.,TRBJ1-1,TRBD1,TGTGCCAGCTCACCACGGGACAGGGAAATCGGAAACACTGAAGCTTTCTTT,CASSPRDREIGNTEAFF
TRBV20-1,16,few,TRBJ2-5,.,TGCAGTGCTAGAGATTGGACAAACGGTGGGGGCGGGACCCAGTACTTC,CSARDWTNGGGGTQYF
TRBV2,14,.,TRBJ2-2,.,TGTGCCAGCAGGGGGGCGGTGAGAACCGGGGAGCTGTTTTTT,CASRGAVRTGELFF
TRBV29-1,14,.,TRBJ2-5,TRBD2,TGCAGCGTCCGGGGGCTAGCGGGGGCAGAGACCCAGTACTTC,CSVRGLAGAETQYF
TRBV10-2,14,.,TRBJ2-1,.,TGCGCCAGCAGTGAGTCCCTTTCGGAGGATGAGCAGTTCTTC,CASSESLSEDEQFF
TRBV10-3,12,.,TRBJ2-3,.,TGTGCCATCAGTGAGTCTCCCGATACGCAGTATTTT,CAISESPDTQYF
TRBV5-1,15,few,TRBJ2-7,.,TGCGCCAGCAGCTTGACCCCAGGAAGCTCCTACGAGCAGTACTTC,CASSLTPGSSYEQYF
TRBV7-3,14,.,TRBJ2-2,.,TGTGCCAACAGGGTCGGGAGGAACACCGGGGAGCTGTTTTTT,CANRVGRNTGELFF
TRBV15,15,few,TRBJ1-4,.,TGTGCCACCAGTAAAGAAGGGGGGATTAATGAAAAACTGTTTTTT,CATSKEGGINEKLFF
TRBV7-9,15,few,TRBJ2-5,.,TGTGCCAGCAGCCCCCGCGGGCTGGTACAAGAGACCCAGTACTTC,CASSPRGLVQETQYF